One and the same sample provided the 32 T cell receptor beta chains below, sequenced in a study of blood T cell repertoires in COVID-19 (dated by TCRdb to the early 2020s). The method was the immunoSEQ multiplex PCR assay. TCRdb took over this immuneACCESS table, retaining in-frame rearrangements with V and J assigned. Such tables are incomplete; in checked studies, under half of the missing clones stem from an unresolved V gene, and the remainder is unexplained. The sample contains around 300,000 clones, approximately 89% of them found a single time. Of the sample, 5.3% is held by the ten largest clones. The specimen was PBMCs or T cells enriched from blood (not recorded which). These receptors were taken from a woman aged 25 to 39 who had recovered from COVID-19.

V usage is TRBV30 and J usage is TRBJ1-3, with 8 bases that match TRBD1. V lost 0 bases and J lost 5; bases outside the gene matches: 3. CDR3 length: 14 residues. Germline-derived CDR1 and CDR2 are GTSNPN and SVGIG (reference sequence). The CDR3 here is CAWSVWTGRNTIYF. The CDR3 DNA is TGTGCCTGGAGTGTTTGGACAGGGAGAAACACCATATATTTT.

This clone appeared once. The rearrangement joins TRBV27 to TRBJ1-1, with D unclear. Per germline, CDR1 MNHEY and CDR2 SMNVEV (reference sequence). Trimming took off 3 bases at V and 0 bases at J, with 11 bases between the two ends. The CDR3 has 15 amino acids. CDR3 amino acids: CASSFLGGMNTEAFF. The CDR3 nucleotides are TGTGCCAGCAGTTTTCTCGGAGGAATGAACACTGAAGCTTTCTTT.

The chain couples TRBV5-5 to TRBJ1-4; D not certain. The V and J ends lost 0 bases and 10 bases respectively, with 16 bases between them. Germline V gene lookup returns CDR1 SGHKS and CDR2 YYEKEE (reference sequence). The CDR3 consists of 15 residues. The CDR3, as DNA: TGTGCCAGCAGCTTGGAAGACTTCTCCGGCGGAAAACTGTTTTTT. Protein: CASSLEDFSGGKLFF.

This sequence joins TRBV3-1 (or the pseudogene TRBV3-2) and TRBJ2-5; 8 nucleotides match TRBD1. The junction had 4 bases not matched to a gene; V was cut back by 5 bases and J by 5 bases. The CDR3 runs to 13 residues. From germline, CDR1 is LGHDT and CDR2 YNNKEL (reference sequence). CDR3 protein: CASSRTGRETQYF. The CDR3 DNA is TGTGCCAGCAGCAGGACAGGGAGGGAGACCCAGTACTTC.

The chain recombines TRBV19 with TRBJ1-1, with D possibly TRBD1 on 6 matching bases. V lost 9 bases and J lost 0, with 20 bases in between. Germline V lookup: CDR1 LNHDA, CDR2 SQIVND (reference sequence). The CDR3 is made up of 16 amino acids. In DNA, the CDR3 is TGTGCCAGCGCTATACTACAGGGTCCTATGAACACTGAAGCTTTCTTT. It yields the protein CASAILQGPMNTEAFF.

V usage is TRBV19 and J usage is TRBJ1-5; tentative D call: TRBD1 (6 bases). V lost 3 bases, J lost 6 bases, and 15 bases lay in between. There are 15 residues in the CDR3. CDR1 and CDR2 from the germline V gene are LNHDA and SQIVND (reference sequence). This CDR3 is CASSMTGLAAQPQHF. DNA of the CDR3: TGTGCCAGTAGTATGACAGGCCTTGCGGCTCAGCCCCAGCATTTT.

This clone was seen only once. The chain combines TRBV19 with TRBJ2-7, with 7 bases fitting TRBD2. V shed 11 bases and J 6 bases; nucleotides not matched to a gene: 13. Germline CDR1 LNHDA, CDR2 SQIVND (reference sequence). This CDR3 has 13 amino acids. The CDR3 bases are TGTGCCGGGCGGACGGCCCCGGGAGGCGAGCAGTACTTC. Its translation is CAGRTAPGGEQYF.

This chain links TRBV6-5 with TRBJ1-2; possibly TRBD1 for D (5 bases). The germline gives CDR1 MNHEY, CDR2 SVGAGI. V was clipped by 10 bases and J by 4 bases, with 16 bases between them. This CDR3 is built from 13 residues. The DNA of the CDR3 is TGTGCCACCTACAGGTCACCACCCTATGGCTACACCTTC. It codes for CATYRSPPYGYTF.

The genes are TRBV29-1 and TRBJ1-4, with D perhaps matching TRBD1 (5 bases). The germline V gene encodes CDR1 SQVTM and CDR2 ANQGSEA. Trimming removed 4 bases from V and 8 bases from J, with 14 bases in between. The CDR3 consists of 13 residues. The CDR3 region is CSVAPRVGEKLFF. CDR3 DNA sequence: TGCAGCGTTGCCCCCAGGGTGGGGGAAAAACTGTTTTTT. Full variable domain (missing parts from reference TRBV29-1 and TRBJ1-4): SAVISQKPSRDICQRGTSLTIQCQVDSQVTMMFWYRQQPGQSLTLIATANQGSEATYESGFVIDKFPISRPNLTFSTLTVSNMSPEDSSIYLCSVAPRVGEKLFFGSGTQLSVL.

This chain uses TRBV5-1 with TRBJ2-1; 11 nucleotides line up with TRBD2. Germline V gene data show CDR1 as SGHRS and CDR2 as YFSETQ. This CDR3 comprises 16 residues. The V segment lost 4 bases and the J segment 7 bases; nucleotides outside the gene matches: 10. In nucleotides, the CDR3 is TGCGCCAGCAGCGCGCCTCTAGCGGGGGGTGGTAATGAGCAGTTCTTC. Protein: CASSAPLAGGGNEQFF.

V usage is TRBV6-5 and J usage is TRBJ1-3; no clear D gene. The V end was cut by 7 bases, the J end by 0 bases, with 4 bases between. The CDR3 runs 12 residues. Germline V CDR1 and CDR2: MNHEY, SVGAGI. CDR3: CASINSGNTIYF. CDR3 nucleotide sequence: TGTGCCAGCATAAACTCTGGAAACACCATATATTTT.

The rearrangement links TRBV19 to TRBJ1-1; 7 nucleotides line up with TRBD1. Trimming removed 5 bases from V and 8 bases from J; junction bases left unmatched: 5. CDR3 size: 12 residues. The germline V gene has CDR1 LNHDA and CDR2 SQIVND (reference sequence). The CDR3 DNA reads TGTGCCAGTAGTTACGACAGGGCCGAAGCTTTCTTT. This encodes CASSYDRAEAFF.

This clone was observed a few times. The V gene is TRBV7-2, the J gene TRBJ1-1, with D possibly matching TRBD1 (5 bases). Trimming left V 5 bases short and J 0 bases short, with 19 bases between. Per germline, CDR1 SGHTA and CDR2 FQGNSA. The CDR3 extends over 17 amino acids. CDR3 sequence (DNA): TGTGCCAGCAGCCTTCGACTCGACAGTGCATTGAACACTGAAGCTTTCTTT. It codes for CASSLRLDSALNTEAFF. The complete variable domain, with remaining parts taken from reference TRBV7-2 and TRBJ1-1, reads GAGVSQSPSNKVTEKGKDVELRCDPISGHTALYWYRQSLGQGLEFLIYFQGNSAPDKSGLPSDRFSAERTGGSVSTLTIQRTQQEDSAVYLCASSLRLDSALNTEAFFGQGTRLTVV.

The chain combines TRBV6-5 with TRBJ1-2, with D unclear. The germline V gene encodes CDR1 MNHEY and CDR2 SVGAGI. V gave up 5 bases and J gave up 7 bases, with 20 bases separating them. The CDR3 spans 15 residues. The DNA for the CDR3 is TGTGCCAGCAGTCGACCCTCCCGCGGAGGAGGTGGCTACACCTTC. Its translation is CASSRPSRGGGGYTF.

The table lists this clone with a count of one. The chain combines TRBV2 with TRBJ2-6; 7 bases agree with TRBD1. The CDR3 runs 18 residues. CDR1 is SNHLY and CDR2 is FYNNEI in the germline V gene. With V trimmed by 6 bases and J by 1 base, 12 bases remained unmatched. CDR3 sequence: CASRPGQTRKSGANVLTF. The CDR3 region has the DNA TGTGCCAGCAGGCCGGGACAGACGAGGAAGTCTGGGGCCAACGTCCTGACTTTC.

This clone occurred once. The chain couples TRBV15 to TRBJ1-2; unclear D gene. The V gene lost 1 base and the J gene lost 4 bases, with 13 bases spanning the gap. This CDR3 region has 15 residues. Germline loops: CDR1 LNHNV, CDR2 YYDKDF (reference sequence). The CDR3 region is CATSRVRSAGYGYTF. Written as DNA, the CDR3 is TGTGCCACCAGCAGAGTTCGCAGCGCTGGCTATGGCTACACCTTC.

This clone occurred a few times. V and J are TRBV28 and TRBJ1-4, with 11 bases fitting TRBD1. Germline CDR1 and CDR2: MDHEN and SYDVKM. V dropped 2 bases and J dropped 6; count of bases not matched to a gene: 5. This CDR3 contains 16 residues. CDR3 DNA: TGTGCCAGCAGTTTAAGGACAGGGGGCTTGGATGAAAAACTGTTTTTT. Translated: CASSLRTGGLDEKLFF.

This rearrangement joins TRBV15 to TRBJ1-4, with D uncertain. The V end was cut by 0 bases, the J end by 4 bases, with 12 bases between. The germline V gene has CDR1 LNHNV and CDR2 YYDKDF (reference sequence). The CDR3 is 16 residues long. The CDR3 sequence: CATSRELVRLNEKLFF. DNA of the CDR3: TGTGCCACCAGCAGAGAACTGGTCCGACTTAATGAAAAACTGTTTTTT.

In its sample, this clone was seen once. The chain employs TRBV7-2 and TRBJ2-7; D uncertain. The germline V gene has CDR1 SGHTA and CDR2 FQGNSA. V lost 4 bases and J 6 bases, leaving 16 bases between the germline ends. This CDR3 spans 14 amino acids. CDR3 in amino acids: CASSSRNGPLEQYF. Written as DNA, the CDR3 is TGTGCCAGCAGCTCTAGAAACGGCCCCCTCGAGCAGTACTTC.

This chain links TRBV18 with TRBJ2-3, with a weak D call TRBD1 (6 bases). V gave up 6 bases and J gave up 5 bases, with 15 bases separating them. The germline V gene encodes CDR1 KGHSH and CDR2 LQKENI. CDR3 length: 14 amino acids. DNA of the CDR3: TGTGCCAGCTCCCAGGGGCAGGGTGGAGATACGCAGTATTTT. Translation gives CASSQGQGGDTQYF. The whole variable domain, remainder taken from reference TRBV18 and TRBJ2-3, is NAGVMQNPRHLVRRRGQEARLRCSPMKGHSHVYWYRQLPEEGLKFMVYLQKENIIDESGMPKERFSAEFPKEGPSILRIQQVVRGDSAAYFCASSQGQGGDTQYFGPGTRLTVL.

The rearrangement links TRBV11-3 to TRBJ2-1; 8 bases fit TRBD1. Germline CDR1 is SGHNT and CDR2 is YENEEA. V gave up 4 bases and J gave up 5 bases; unmatched junction bases: 1. This CDR3 is 13 amino acids long. The CDR3 bases are TGTGCCAGCAGCTCGGGACAGGACAATGAGCAGTTCTTC. The encoded protein is CASSSGQDNEQFF. Supplemented by reference TRBV11-3 and TRBJ2-1, the full variable domain reads EAGVVQSPRYKIIEKKQPVAFWCNPISGHNTLYWYLQNLGQGPELLIRYENEEAVDDSQLPKDRFSAERLKGVDSTLKIQPAELGDSAVYLCASSSGQDNEQFFGPGTRLTVL.

This clone occurred a few times. This sequence joins TRBV2 and TRBJ2-7; 7 nucleotides align to TRBD1. The V gene's germline CDR1 is SNHLY and CDR2 FYNNEI. This CDR3 contains 12 residues. Germline trimming cut 7 bases from V and 5 bases from J; bases unmatched to any gene: 5. The CDR3 loop reads CASIGTVNEQYF. In DNA form, the CDR3 reads TGTGCCAGCATAGGGACAGTCAACGAGCAGTACTTC.

The J gene is TRBJ2-2, the V gene TRBV6-5, with D possibly TRBD2 on 5 matching bases. Trimming left V 4 bases short and J 1 base short, with 7 bases between. The CDR3 consists of 14 residues. Per the germline V gene, CDR1 is MNHEY and CDR2 is SVGAGI. The CDR3 nucleotides are TGTGCCAGCAGTTCCGGACTGAACACCGGGGAGCTGTTTTTT. It is translated as CASSSGLNTGELFF.

CDR3 residues: CASSYGQGGNTIYF. The CDR3, as DNA: TGTGCCAGCAGTTATGGACAGGGTGGAAACACCATATATTTT. The rearrangement uses TRBV6-5 and TRBJ1-3; 8 nucleotides agree with TRBD1. Germline V gene sequence: CDR1 MNHEY, CDR2 SVGAGI. This CDR3 is built from 14 residues. The J segment lost 3 bases and the V segment lost 3 bases, leaving 1 base of the junction unmatched.

The CDR3: CASSPRVGPSSADTQYF. CDR3 DNA sequence: TGCGCCAGCAGCCCAAGAGTGGGACCCTCTAGCGCAGATACGCAGTATTTT. This chain uses TRBV4-3 with TRBJ2-3, with D perhaps TRBD2 (6 bases). This CDR3 has 17 residues. Germline CDR1 reads LGHNA; CDR2 reads YSLEER. Trimming pared 4 bases from V and 4 bases from J, leaving 21 bases between.

The rearrangement links TRBV9 to TRBJ2-7, with D possibly being TRBD1 (5 bases). Trimming stripped 3 bases from V and 1 base from J, with 11 bases between. The CDR3 is 14 amino acids. Germline V CDR1 and CDR2: SGDLS, YYNGEE. CDR3 loop: CASSADRQSYEQYF. The CDR3 DNA sequence: TGTGCCAGCAGCGCCGACAGACAATCCTACGAGCAGTACTTC.

V and J are TRBV7-3 and TRBJ2-1, with 9 bases matching TRBD2. The CDR3 runs to 19 residues. Germline lookup yields CDR1 SGHTA and CDR2 FQGTGA. Germline trimming cut 2 bases from V and 4 bases from J; bases unmatched to any gene: 15. The DNA of the CDR3 is TGTGCCAGCAGCTTACGGCCGCCGATGGGCCTAGCGGGGTACAATGAGCAGTTCTTC. Protein product: CASSLRPPMGLAGYNEQFF.

V is TRBV30 and J is TRBJ1-2; D gene ambiguous. Per the germline V gene, CDR1 is GTSNPN and CDR2 is SVGIG (reference sequence). The CDR3 sequence is 11 residues long. With 0 bases removed from V and 7 bases from J, the gap between germline ends came to 6 bases. The DNA for the CDR3 is TGTGCCTGGAGTGTACTAGTTGGCTACACCTTC. This codes for CAWSVLVGYTF.

V gene TRBV6-5 combines with J gene TRBJ2-7; 9 bases align to TRBD1. J gave up 0 bases and V 6 bases, and 3 bases lay outside the gene matches. Germline V lookup: CDR1 MNHEY, CDR2 SVGAGI. The CDR3 sequence is 14 residues long. CDR3 coding DNA: TGTGCCAGCAGCCCGACAGGGGGCTCCTACGAGCAGTACTTC. Translated, it gives CASSPTGGSYEQYF.

The chain uses TRBV2 and TRBJ1-2; D is possibly TRBD1 (5 bases). Germline V CDR1 and CDR2: SNHLY, FYNNEI. The CDR3 contains 11 residues. Trimming took 1 base from V and 10 from J, leaving 7 bases between them. In DNA form, the CDR3 reads TGTGCCAGCAGTGAAGGGGGGGTCTACACCTTC. Translation: CASSEGGVYTF.

The chain combines TRBV5-6 with TRBJ2-7, with a tentative D call TRBD1 (6 bases). The CDR3 sequence is 17 residues long. The germline V gene has CDR1 SGHDT and CDR2 YYEEEE. V lost 1 base, J lost 0 bases, and 17 bases lay in between. CDR3 in amino acids: CASSLRGLTGVSYEQYF. DNA for the CDR3: TGTGCCAGCAGCTTGAGGGGGTTGACAGGAGTCTCCTACGAGCAGTACTTC.

The table lists this clone with many counts. This CDR3 reads CASSRGRRGGNQPQHF. The CDR3, as DNA: TGTGCCAGCAGTCGCGGACGAAGGGGCGGCAATCAGCCCCAGCATTTT. This sequence joins TRBV28 and TRBJ1-5; possible D gene TRBD1, 5 bases. CDR3 length equals 16 residues. Trimming pared 5 bases from V and 2 bases from J, leaving 16 bases between. Germline V gene data show CDR1 as MDHEN and CDR2 as SYDVKM. Full variable domain (missing parts from reference TRBV28 and TRBJ1-5): DVKVTQSSRYLVKRTGEKVFLECVQDMDHENMFWYRQDPGLGLRLIYFSYDVKMKEKGDIPEGYSVSREKKERFSLILESASTNQTSMYLCASSRGRRGGNQPQHFGDGTRLSIL.